This is a list of T cell receptor beta chains from one sample in a study of shared T cell receptors in the human thymus. Sequenced by immunoSEQ multiplex PCR; TCRdb stores in-frame clones only, minus some. The data contain hundreds of thousands of clones, 88% of them singletons. These data also formed part of another study, on human thymus T cells.

The sequencing sample was made of thymocytes. These receptors were obtained from a boy under two years old with a congenital heart defect. The conserved cysteine and the conserved F or W are not part of the CDR3 here. A D gene is named only where the DNA matches it firmly.

v_gene	d_gene	CDR3aa
TRBV12-5	.	ASGLAPTGSEQY
TRBV6-1	TRBD2	ASSDSGTTYEQY
TRBV11-2	TRBD1	ASSLPKGAPRIGELF
TRBV5-4	.	ASSTGRGYDYEQY
TRBV4-2	TRBD1	ASSQRGQGPLNYGYT
TRBV2	TRBD1	ASRTLGQVNTEAF
TRBV7-8	.	ASSLGVWETQY
TRBV5-6	.	ASSRTLSGSNQPQH
TRBV6-5	TRBD2	ASSCSGRAVDEQY
TRBV6-1	TRBD1	ASSGVQGAGNTIY
TRBV19	.	ATKGAGNDEQY